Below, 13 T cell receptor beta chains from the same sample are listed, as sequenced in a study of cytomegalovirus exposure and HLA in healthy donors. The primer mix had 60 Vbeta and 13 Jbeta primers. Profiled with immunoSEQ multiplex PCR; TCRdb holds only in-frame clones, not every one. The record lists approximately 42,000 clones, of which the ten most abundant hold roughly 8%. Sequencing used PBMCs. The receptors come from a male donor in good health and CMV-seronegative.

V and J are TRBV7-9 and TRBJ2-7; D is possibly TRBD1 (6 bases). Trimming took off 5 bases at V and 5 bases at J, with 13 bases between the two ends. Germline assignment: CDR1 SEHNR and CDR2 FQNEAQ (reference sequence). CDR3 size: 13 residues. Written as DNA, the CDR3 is TGTGCCAGCAGCCTACAGGGTTCCGACGAGCAGTACTTC. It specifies CASSLQGSDEQYF.

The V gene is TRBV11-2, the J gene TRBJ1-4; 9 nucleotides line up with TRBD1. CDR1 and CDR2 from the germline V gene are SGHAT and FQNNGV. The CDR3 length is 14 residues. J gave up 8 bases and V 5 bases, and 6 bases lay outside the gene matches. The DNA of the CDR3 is TGTGCCAGCAGCAAGGGGACAGGGCGGGAAAAACTGTTTTTT. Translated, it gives CASSKGTGREKLFF.

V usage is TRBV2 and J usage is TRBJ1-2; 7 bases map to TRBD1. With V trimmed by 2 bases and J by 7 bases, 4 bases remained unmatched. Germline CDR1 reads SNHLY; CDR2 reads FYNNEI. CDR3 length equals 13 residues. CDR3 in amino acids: CASSENRGGGYTF. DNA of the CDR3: TGTGCCAGCAGTGAAAACAGGGGCGGTGGCTACACCTTC.

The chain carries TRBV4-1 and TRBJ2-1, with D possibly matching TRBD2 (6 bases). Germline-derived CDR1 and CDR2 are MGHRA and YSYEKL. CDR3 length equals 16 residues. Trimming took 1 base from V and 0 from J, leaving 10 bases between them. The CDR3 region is CASSQGLARSYNEQFF. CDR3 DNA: TGCGCCAGCAGCCAAGGGCTAGCGCGCTCCTACAATGAGCAGTTCTTC.

CDR3 sequence: CASSAFPSGNTIYF. In DNA, the CDR3 is TGCGCCAGCAGCGCGTTCCCCTCTGGAAACACCATATATTTT. V gene TRBV4-1 combines with J gene TRBJ1-3; D remains unclear. Trimming left V 5 bases short and J 0 bases short, with 8 bases between. This CDR3 is 14 amino acids long. Germline-derived CDR1 and CDR2 are MGHRA and YSYEKL.

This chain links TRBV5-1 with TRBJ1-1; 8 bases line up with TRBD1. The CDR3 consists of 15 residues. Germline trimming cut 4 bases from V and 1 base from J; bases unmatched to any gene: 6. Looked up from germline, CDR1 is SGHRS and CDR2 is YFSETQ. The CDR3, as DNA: TGCGCCAGCAGCATAGGGGACAGGACGAACACTGAAGCTTTCTTT. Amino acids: CASSIGDRTNTEAFF.

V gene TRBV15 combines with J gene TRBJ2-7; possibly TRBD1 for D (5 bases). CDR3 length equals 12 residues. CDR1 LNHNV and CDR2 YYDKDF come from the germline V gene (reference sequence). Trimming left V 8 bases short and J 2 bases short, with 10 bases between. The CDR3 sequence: CATGHETYEQYF. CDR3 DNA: TGTGCCACCGGACATGAGACCTACGAGCAGTACTTC.

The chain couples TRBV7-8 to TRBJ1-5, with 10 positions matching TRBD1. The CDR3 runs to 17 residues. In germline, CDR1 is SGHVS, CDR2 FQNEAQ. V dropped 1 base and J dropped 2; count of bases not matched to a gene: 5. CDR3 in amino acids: CASSLGTGGIGNQPQHF. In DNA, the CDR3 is TGTGCCAGCAGCTTAGGGACAGGGGGTATCGGCAATCAGCCCCAGCATTTT.

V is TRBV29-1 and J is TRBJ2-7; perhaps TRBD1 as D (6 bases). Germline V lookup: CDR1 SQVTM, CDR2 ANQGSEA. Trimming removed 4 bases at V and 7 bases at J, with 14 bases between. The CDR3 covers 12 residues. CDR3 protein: CSVGQGPREQYF. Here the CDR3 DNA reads TGCAGCGTTGGTCAGGGGCCCCGTGAGCAGTACTTC.

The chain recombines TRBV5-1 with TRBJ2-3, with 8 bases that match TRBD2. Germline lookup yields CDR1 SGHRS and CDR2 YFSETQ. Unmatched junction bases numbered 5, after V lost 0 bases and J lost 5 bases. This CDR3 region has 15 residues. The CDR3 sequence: CASSLVGLEGDTQYF. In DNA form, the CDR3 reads TGCGCCAGCAGCTTGGTGGGACTAGAGGGAGATACGCAGTATTTT.

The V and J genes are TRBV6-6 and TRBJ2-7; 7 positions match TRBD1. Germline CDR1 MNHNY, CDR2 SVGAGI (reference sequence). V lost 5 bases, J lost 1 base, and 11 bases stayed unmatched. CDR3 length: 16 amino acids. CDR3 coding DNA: TGTGCCAGCAGTCCTATTCGGACAGGATTATCCTACGAGCAGTACTTC. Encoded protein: CASSPIRTGLSYEQYF.

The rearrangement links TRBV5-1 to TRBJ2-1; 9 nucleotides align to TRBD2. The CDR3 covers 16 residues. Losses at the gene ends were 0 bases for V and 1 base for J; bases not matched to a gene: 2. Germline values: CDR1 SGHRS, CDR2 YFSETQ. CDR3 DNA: TGCGCCAGCAGCTTGGAGGCGGGAGGGTCCTACAATGAGCAGTTCTTC. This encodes CASSLEAGGSYNEQFF.

The CDR3: CASATLAGVTDTQYF. Here the CDR3 DNA reads TGTGCCTCCGCCACACTAGCGGGAGTGACAGATACGCAGTATTTT. J is TRBJ2-3 and V is TRBV19; TRBD2 matches 11 bases. Germline assignment: CDR1 LNHDA and CDR2 SQIVND (reference sequence). With 11 bases clipped from V and 3 bases from J, the junction kept 10 bases outside the gene matches. The CDR3 loop spans 15 amino acids.